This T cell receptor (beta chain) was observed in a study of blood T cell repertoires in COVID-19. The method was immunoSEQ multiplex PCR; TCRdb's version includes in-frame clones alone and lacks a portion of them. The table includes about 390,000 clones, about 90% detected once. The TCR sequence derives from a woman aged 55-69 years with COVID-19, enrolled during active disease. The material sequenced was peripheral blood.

The chain's CDR3 is CASKGRDVREQYF. CDR3 nucleotides: TGTGCCAGCAAGGGGCGGGACGTTAGGGAGCAGTACTTC. The chain is built from TRBV9 and TRBJ2-7, with a tentative D call TRBD2 (6 bases). V shed 6 bases and J shed 7 bases, with 17 bases lying between them. The germline V gene has CDR1 SGDLS and CDR2 YYNGEE. The CDR3 loop spans 13 amino acids.